This T cell receptor (beta chain) was found in a study of blood T cells in healthy people across ages. Findings and caveats of the study: For the donors, CMV status was unknown and possibly confounded expanded clonotype changes. Both higher diversity and more naive CD4+ cells marked long-lived donors when set against aged donors.

Trimming took off 3 bases at V and 3 bases at J, with 13 bases between the two ends. This CDR3 is 14 amino acids long. CDR1 is SGDLS, CDR2 YYNGEE, per germline. Isolation of PBMCs gave at least 6 million cells per sample. For the second PCR, which ran for about 6 to 11 cycles, a sample-barcoded 5' primer and a J-beta primer mix were used. Each cDNA molecule carried a tag from a template-switch adaptor that contained 12 random nucleotides. Using its own MiXCR run on the 5' RACE reads, TCRdb lists one record per CDR3 protein. Of approximately 1,700,000 distinct CDR3 sequences listed, around 42% are singletons. With regard to this clonotype: What it recognizes is unknown.

V usage is TRBV9 and J usage is TRBJ2-7; the D gene is possibly TRBD1 (7 bases). The clonotype originates from a human donor in good health. Sequencing used blood. As DNA, the CDR3 is TGTGCCAGCAGCGAGCAGGGGGGCCTCTACGAGCAGTACTTC. Amino acid sequence: CASSEQGGLYEQYF.